Sequencing of this T cell receptor beta chain was carried out in a study of T cell changes during pregnancy in multiple sclerosis (dated by TCRdb to between 2018 and 2020). Some background on the complete study: In women with multiple sclerosis, the researchers looked at how the T cell repertoire shifted as pregnancy progressed.

The library was obtained by the immunoSEQ multiplex PCR assay. TCRdb took this table from immuneACCESS and kept in-frame rearrangements with V and J called. Such tables lack part of the clones; where checked against another copy, unresolved V genes explain under half of the gap, and the rest is unexplained. In this sample the table shows 65,000 to 90,000 clones, around 92% of which occur a single time. Of the sample, about 2.8% is held by the ten largest clones. The CDR3 numbers 15 residues from cysteine through phenylalanine. Just the 45-base CDR3 DNA is kept, in frame starting at base 1. CDR1 and CDR2 (MGHRA, YSYEKL) derive from the germline V gene. Compared with germline, V lacks 3 bases and J lacks 8 bases; bases without a gene match: 8. As regards this clone: Its antigen is still unknown. No base qualities exist here, and no much larger clone lies one base off it.

The chain is assembled from TRBV4-1 and TRBJ2-2; TRBD1 matches 8 bases in the middle. This material consisted of peripheral blood, taken in the third trimester of pregnancy. This TCR derives from a female donor in good health, enrolled as a control in a pregnancy study. The DNA is TGCGCCAGCAGCCAGCTAGGACAGGGTCAGGGGGAGCTGTTTTTT. Its protein is CASSQLGQGQGELFF.